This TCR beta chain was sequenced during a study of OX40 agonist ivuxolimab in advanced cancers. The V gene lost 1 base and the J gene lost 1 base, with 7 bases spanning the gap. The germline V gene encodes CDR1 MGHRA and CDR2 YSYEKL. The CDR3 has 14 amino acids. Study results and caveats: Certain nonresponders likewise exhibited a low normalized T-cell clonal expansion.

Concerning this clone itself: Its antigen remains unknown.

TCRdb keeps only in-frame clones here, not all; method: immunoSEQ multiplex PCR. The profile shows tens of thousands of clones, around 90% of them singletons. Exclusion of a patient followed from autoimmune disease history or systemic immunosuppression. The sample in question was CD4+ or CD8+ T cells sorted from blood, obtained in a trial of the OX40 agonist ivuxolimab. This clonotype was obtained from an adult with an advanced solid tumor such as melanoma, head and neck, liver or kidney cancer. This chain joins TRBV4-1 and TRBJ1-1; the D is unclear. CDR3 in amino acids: CASSQVGQNTEAFF. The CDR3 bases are TGCGCCAGCAGCCAAGTGGGTCAGAACACTGAAGCTTTCTTT.